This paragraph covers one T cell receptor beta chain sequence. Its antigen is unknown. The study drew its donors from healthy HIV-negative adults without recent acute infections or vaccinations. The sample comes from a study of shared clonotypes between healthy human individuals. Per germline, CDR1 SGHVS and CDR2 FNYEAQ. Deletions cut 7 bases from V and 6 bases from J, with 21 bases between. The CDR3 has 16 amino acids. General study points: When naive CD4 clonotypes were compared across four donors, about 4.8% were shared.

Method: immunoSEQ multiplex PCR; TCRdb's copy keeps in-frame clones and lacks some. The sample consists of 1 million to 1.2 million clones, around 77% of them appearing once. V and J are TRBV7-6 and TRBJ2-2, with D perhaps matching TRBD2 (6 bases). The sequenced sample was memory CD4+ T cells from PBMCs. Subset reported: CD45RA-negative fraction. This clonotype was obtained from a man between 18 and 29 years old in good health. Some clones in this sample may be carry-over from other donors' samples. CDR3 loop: CASTRQEGRNAGELFF. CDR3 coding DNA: TGTGCCAGCACTCGGCAGGAGGGGCGTAACGCCGGGGAGCTGTTTTTT.